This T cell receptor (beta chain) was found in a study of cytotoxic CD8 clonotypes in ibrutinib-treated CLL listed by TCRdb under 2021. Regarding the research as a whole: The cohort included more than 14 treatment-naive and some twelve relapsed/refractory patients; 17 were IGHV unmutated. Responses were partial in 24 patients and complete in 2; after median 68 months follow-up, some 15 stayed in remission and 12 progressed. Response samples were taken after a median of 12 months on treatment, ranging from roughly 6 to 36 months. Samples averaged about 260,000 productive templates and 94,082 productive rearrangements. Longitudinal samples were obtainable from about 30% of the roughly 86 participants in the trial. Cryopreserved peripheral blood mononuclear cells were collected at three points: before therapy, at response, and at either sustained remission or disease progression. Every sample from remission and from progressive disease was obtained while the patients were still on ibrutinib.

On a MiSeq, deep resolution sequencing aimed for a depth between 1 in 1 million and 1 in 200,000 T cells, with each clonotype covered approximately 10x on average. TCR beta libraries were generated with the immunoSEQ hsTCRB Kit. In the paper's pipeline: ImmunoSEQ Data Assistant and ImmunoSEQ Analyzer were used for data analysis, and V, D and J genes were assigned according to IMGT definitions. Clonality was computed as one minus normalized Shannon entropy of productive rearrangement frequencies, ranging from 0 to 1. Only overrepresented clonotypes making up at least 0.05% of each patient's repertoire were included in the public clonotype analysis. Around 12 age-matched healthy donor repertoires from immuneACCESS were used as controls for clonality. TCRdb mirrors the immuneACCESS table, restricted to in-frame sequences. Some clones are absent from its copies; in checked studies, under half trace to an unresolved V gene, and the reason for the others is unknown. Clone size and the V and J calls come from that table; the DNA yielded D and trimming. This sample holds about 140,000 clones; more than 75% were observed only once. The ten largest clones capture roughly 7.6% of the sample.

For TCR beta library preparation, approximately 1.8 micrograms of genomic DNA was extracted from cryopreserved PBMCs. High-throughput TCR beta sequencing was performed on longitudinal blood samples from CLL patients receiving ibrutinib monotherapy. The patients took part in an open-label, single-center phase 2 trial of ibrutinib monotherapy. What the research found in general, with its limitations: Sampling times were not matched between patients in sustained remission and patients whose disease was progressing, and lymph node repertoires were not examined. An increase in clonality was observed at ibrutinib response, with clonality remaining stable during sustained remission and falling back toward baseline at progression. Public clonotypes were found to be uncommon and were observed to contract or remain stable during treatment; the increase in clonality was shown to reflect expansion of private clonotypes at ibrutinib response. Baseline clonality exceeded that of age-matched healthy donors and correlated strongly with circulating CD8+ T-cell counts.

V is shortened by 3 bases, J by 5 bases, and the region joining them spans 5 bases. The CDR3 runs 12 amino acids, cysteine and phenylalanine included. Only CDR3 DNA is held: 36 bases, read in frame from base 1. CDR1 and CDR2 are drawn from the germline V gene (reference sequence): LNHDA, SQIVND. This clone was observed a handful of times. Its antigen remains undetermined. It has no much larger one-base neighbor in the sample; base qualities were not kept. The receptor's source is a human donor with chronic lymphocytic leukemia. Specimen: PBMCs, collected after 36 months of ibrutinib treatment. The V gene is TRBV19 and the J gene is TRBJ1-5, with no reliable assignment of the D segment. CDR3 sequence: CASSISYQPQHF. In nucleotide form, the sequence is TGTGCCAGTAGTATTTCCTATCAGCCCCAGCATTTT. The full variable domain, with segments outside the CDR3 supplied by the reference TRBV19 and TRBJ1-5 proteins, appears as DGGITQSPKYLFRKEGQNVTLSCEQNLNHDAMYWYRQDPGQGLRLIYYSQIVNDFQKGDIAEGYSVSREKKESFPLTVTSAQKNPTAFYLCASSISYQPQHFGDGTRLSIL.